This section outlines one T cell receptor (beta chain) sequence together with its context. Its cognate antigen is unknown. The sample comes from a study of cytomegalovirus exposure and HLA in healthy donors. Study summary: Per a later analysis, the roughly 640 first-cohort and 110 or so validation repertoires shared one platform.

Regarding the study as a whole: The study listed under 200 cytomegalovirus-associated TCR beta chains.

TCRdb keeps only in-frame clones here, not all; method: immunoSEQ multiplex PCR. The repertoire includes about 65,000 clones, 92% of them detected once, and 1% to 1.5% sits in the top ten. The sequenced sample consisted of PBMCs. The receptor's source is a woman younger than 35 in good health and CMV-seronegative.

The CDR3 spells CASSPQDRPGTEAFF. The CDR3 DNA reads TGTGCCAGCAGCCCCCAGGACCGACCGGGGACTGAAGCTTTCTTT. The rearrangement joins TRBV7-9 to TRBJ1-1; D not resolved. This CDR3 has 15 residues. V was cut by 5 bases and J by 5 bases, with 18 bases left in between. Germline CDR1 reads SEHNR; CDR2 reads FQNEAQ (reference sequence).